This T cell receptor beta chain derives from a study of blood T cell repertoires in COVID-19. Sequencing was performed with immunoSEQ multiplex PCR; in TCRdb, only in-frame clones are kept and a portion is missing. The table records 90,000 to 120,000 clones, around 88% of them present only once. Germline CDR1 is KGHSH and CDR2 is LQKENI. Trimming stripped 2 bases from V and 8 bases from J, with 9 bases between. The CDR3 is made up of 12 amino acids. This chain links TRBV18 with TRBJ1-1; no definite D call. This sequence was found in a man aged 50-59 years with active or convalescent COVID-19. The specimen sequenced was peripheral blood. This chain's CDR3 is CASSPEHSEAFF. The CDR3 region has the DNA TGTGCCAGCTCACCAGAACACAGCGAAGCTTTCTTT.